Listed below are T cell receptor beta chains from one sample, sequenced in a study of blood T cells in healthy people across ages. TCRdb called the 5' RACE reads again in MiXCR, with one record for every CDR3 protein. The table shows about 830,000 distinct CDR3 sequences, with roughly 64% occurring only once. The material sequenced was blood. The receptors here all came from a man aged 25 to 45 in good health. Each CDR3 is given with its conserved first and last residue. The D gene is left open where the match is weak. Size values are once, few and many counts, or a class for expanded clones, and some rows have none.

>TRBJ2-7|.|TRBV4-3|.
CASSQGGDEQYF
TGCGCCAGCAGCCAAGGTGGGGACGAGCAGTACTTC
>TRBJ1-2|.|TRBV7-2|TRBD1
CASSPGGTGAQGYTF
TGTGCCAGCAGCCCAGGGGGTACGGGGGCCCAGGGCTACACCTTC
>TRBJ2-1|few|TRBV20-1|.
CSARDFGRGGDNEQFF
TGCAGTGCTAGAGATTTTGGACGGGGCGGAGATAATGAGCAGTTCTTC
>TRBJ2-4|.|TRBV15|.
CATSRAVGLWSIQYF
TGTGCCACCAGCAGGGCCGTTGGGTTGTGGAGCATTCAGTACTTC
>TRBJ2-7|.|TRBV12-3/TRBV12-4|TRBD1
CASTQTGLTYEQYF
TGTGCCAGCACCCAGACAGGGCTAACCTACGAGCAGTACTTC
>TRBJ2-7|.|TRBV7-2|TRBD2
CASSRGGGYEQYF
TGTGCCAGCAGCCGGGGGGGTGGCTACGAGCAGTACTTC
>TRBJ2-3|.|TRBV27|TRBD2
CASSFSSAGGQYF
TGTGCCAGCAGTTTCTCGTCGGCGGGAGGGCAGTATTTT
>TRBJ2-5|.|TRBV24-1|.
CATSAGNGETQYF
TGTGCCACCAGTGCCGGGAATGGAGAGACCCAGTACTTC
>TRBJ2-3|.|TRBV28|.
CASSSRNPGTRDTQYF
TGTGCCAGCAGTTCCCGTAATCCCGGGACACGAGATACGCAGTATTTT
>TRBJ1-6|.|TRBV7-2|.
CASSQQTGTGNSPLHF
TGTGCCAGCAGCCAACAAACAGGGACGGGGAATTCACCCCTCCACTTT
>TRBJ2-1|.|TRBV20-1|.
CSAVVTYNEQFF
TGCAGTGCGGTAGTAACCTACAATGAGCAGTTCTTC
>TRBJ2-3|.|TRBV3-1|.
CASSQARRDTQYF
TGTGCCAGCAGCCAGGCTCGGCGGGATACGCAGTATTTT
>TRBJ2-1|.|TRBV20-1|.
CSAPQDREEFF
TGCAGTGCTCCTCAAGACCGGGAAGAGTTCTTC
>TRBJ1-2|.|TRBV11-2|.
CASSSIGAHTNYGYTF
TGTGCCAGCAGCTCCATAGGGGCACATACTAACTATGGCTACACCTTC
>TRBJ2-5|.|TRBV10-3|.
CAISGPQETQYF
TGTGCCATCAGTGGTCCCCAAGAGACCCAGTACTTC
>TRBJ2-5|.|TRBV11-2|TRBD2
CASSFGRGEQYF
TGTGCCAGCAGCTTCGGGAGGGGTGAGCAGTACTTC
>TRBJ1-1|.|TRBV25-1|.
CASSDRTEDTEAFF
TGTGCCAGCAGTGACCGGACTGAGGACACTGAAGCTTTCTTT
>TRBJ2-7|few|TRBV7-9|.
CASSLAEGYEQYF
TGTGCCAGCAGCTTAGCGGAGGGTTACGAGCAGTACTTC
>TRBJ1-2|.|TRBV7-2|.
CASSLEGQTGFNGYTF
TGTGCCAGCAGCTTAGAGGGACAAACAGGGTTTAATGGCTACACCTTC
>TRBJ2-7|few|TRBV7-2|.
CASNLGLSYEQYF
TGTGCCAGCAACCTGGGGTTGTCCTACGAGCAGTACTTC
>TRBJ1-2|.|TRBV4-3|TRBD1
CASSQPGQPTYGYTF
TGCGCCAGCAGCCAACCGGGACAGCCTACCTATGGCTACACCTTC
>TRBJ2-2|.|TRBV29-1|TRBD2
CSVALAGGPTGELFF
TGCAGCGTCGCCCTAGCGGGAGGGCCGACCGGGGAGCTGTTTTTT
>TRBJ2-7|.|TRBV5-5|.
CASSPGDRETRYF
TGTGCCAGCAGCCCTGGCGATCGGGAGACCCGGTACTTC
>TRBJ1-2|few|TRBV7-2|.
CASSTREGISDGYTF
TGTGCCAGCAGCACCCGGGAAGGGATAAGTGATGGCTACACCTTC
>TRBJ2-5|few|TRBV6-1|TRBD2
CASLLAGTGETQYF
TGTGCCTCCCTTCTAGCGGGAACGGGCGAGACCCAGTACTTC
>TRBJ2-6|.|TRBV7-9|.
CASSYRWAGPSGANVLTF
TGTGCCAGCAGCTATCGTTGGGCAGGACCCTCTGGGGCCAACGTCCTGACTTTC
>TRBJ2-1|.|TRBV7-2|.
CASSLGLHNEQFF
TGTGCCAGCAGCTTGGGACTGCACAATGAGCAGTTCTTC
>TRBJ2-7|.|TRBV29-1|.
CSVEGRAHPYEQYF
TGCAGCGTTGAGGGACGGGCCCATCCCTACGAGCAGTACTTC
>TRBJ2-2|once|TRBV29-1|.
CSVEIFGELFF
TGCAGCGTTGAAATCTTCGGGGAGCTGTTTTTT
>TRBJ2-1|.|TRBV4-3|.
CASSQEGKGYEQFF
TGCGCCAGCAGCCAAGAAGGGAAAGGGTATGAGCAGTTCTTC
>TRBJ2-1|.|TRBV7-2|.
CASSLDFNEQFF
TGTGCCAGCAGCTTAGATTTCAATGAGCAGTTCTTC
>TRBJ2-5|few|TRBV14|.
CASSQDSMGGTQYF
TGTGCCAGCAGCCAAGATAGTATGGGAGGGACCCAGTACTTC
>TRBJ2-3|.|TRBV20-1|.
CSAEGTAGGDTQYF
TGCAGTGCTGAAGGCACTGCGGGTGGAGATACGCAGTATTTT
>TRBJ1-6|.|TRBV6-6|.
CASCREGVYSPLHF
TGTGCCAGCTGCCGTGAGGGTGTTTATTCACCCCTCCACTTT
>TRBJ2-7|.|TRBV20-1|.
CSAALGVGIYEQYF
TGCAGTGCGGCCCTTGGGGTCGGGATTTACGAGCAGTACTTC
>TRBJ2-7|few|TRBV4-2|TRBD1
CASGFLGQGQGYEQYF
TGTGCCAGCGGCTTTTTGGGACAGGGACAGGGCTACGAGCAGTACTTC
>TRBJ2-3|.|TRBV7-2|TRBD2
CASSLAGLAAYSTDTQYF
TGTGCCAGCAGCTTAGCGGGCCTAGCGGCCTATAGCACAGATACGCAGTATTTT
>TRBJ2-1|few|TRBV20-1|.
CSASTGQTNDNEQFF
TGCAGTGCTAGCACCGGACAGACTAATGACAATGAGCAGTTCTTC
>TRBJ1-5|.|TRBV6-6|.
CASTWTGNQPQHF
TGTGCCAGCACATGGACGGGAAATCAGCCCCAGCATTTT
>TRBJ2-1|many|TRBV7-3|TRBD1
CASSYGQGDNEQFF
TGTGCCAGCAGCTATGGACAGGGGGACAATGAGCAGTTCTTC
>TRBJ2-7|.|TRBV5-5|.
CASSSMTTDDIKYF
TGTGCCAGCAGCTCCATGACGACTGACGATATAAAGTACTTC
>TRBJ2-1|.|TRBV10-3|.
CAASELSDEQFF
TGTGCCGCCTCGGAACTTAGCGATGAGCAGTTCTTC
>TRBJ1-5|.|TRBV6-4|TRBD1
CASSGDREGQPQHF
TGTGCCAGCAGTGGAGACAGGGAGGGTCAGCCCCAGCATTTT
>TRBJ2-1|.|TRBV28|.
CASSFLPGTQNEQFF
TGTGCCAGCAGTTTCCTCCCCGGGACCCAAAATGAGCAGTTCTTC
>TRBJ2-1|.|TRBV5-1|.
CASSRLETYNEQFF
TGCGCCAGCAGCAGGTTAGAGACCTACAATGAGCAGTTCTTC
>TRBJ2-1|many|TRBV2|.
CASTGVSSYNEQFF
TGTGCCAGCACCGGGGTTAGCTCCTACAATGAGCAGTTCTTC
>TRBJ2-4|.|TRBV10-3|.
CAISESSGNIQYF
TGTGCCATCAGTGAGTCAAGTGGAAACATTCAGTACTTC
>TRBJ2-3|.|TRBV30|.
CAWRRGIRDTQYF
TGTGCCTGGAGGAGAGGCATTCGAGATACGCAGTATTTT
>TRBJ2-7|few|TRBV11-2|.
CASSGSRDYEQYF
TGTGCCAGCTCGGGCTCTCGAGACTACGAGCAGTACTTC
>TRBJ1-3|.|TRBV29-1|.
CSVVMGNTIYF
TGCAGCGTTGTCATGGGAAACACCATATATTTT
>TRBJ2-3|.|TRBV27|.
CASSFGFLADTQYF
.
>TRBJ2-7|.|TRBV6-1|.
CASSELPSGEQYF
TGTGCCAGCAGCGAGCTTCCTTCGGGCGAGCAGTACTTC
>TRBJ1-1|.|TRBV12-5|.
CASGLSSNTEAFF
TGTGCTAGTGGTTTGTCCAGCAACACTGAAGCTTTCTTT
>TRBJ2-7|few|TRBV4-3|.
CASSQERGRSYEQYF
TGCGCCAGCAGCCAAGAAAGGGGTCGGTCCTACGAGCAGTACTTC